This is a list of T cell receptor beta chains from one sample in a study of siplizumab effects on memory and regulatory T cells. Assay: immunoSEQ multiplex PCR; the TCRdb copy retains only in-frame clones and omits some. The table records 70,000 or so clones, 80% to 90% of them present only once. Material: Tregs sorted from blood. The source of these receptors is a human donor in good health. The CDR3 runs from the conserved cysteine through the conserved F or W. The D gene is left open where the match is weak. Clone size appears in some rows only: once, few, many, or a class for an expanded clone.

abundance	d_gene	v_gene	j_gene	CDR3aa	CDR3nt
NA	TRBD2	TRBV7-2	TRBJ2-1	CASSLKGGRAVNEQFF	TGTGCCAGCAGCTTAAAGGGCGGGAGGGCCGTCAATGAGCAGTTCTTC
many	NA	TRBV7-9	TRBJ1-2	CASSLGPRGGYTF	TGTGCCAGCAGCTTAGGGCCGAGGGGTGGCTACACCTTC
once	NA	TRBV19	TRBJ2-3	CASSLTGQGDTQYF	TGTGCCAGTAGCCTGACCGGGCAGGGGGATACGCAGTATTTT
few	NA	TRBV19	TRBJ2-7	CASSFQGRLEQYF	TGTGCCAGTAGTTTCCAGGGTCGGCTCGAGCAGTACTTC
NA	NA	TRBV19	TRBJ1-4	CASNLGVNEKLFF	TGTGCCAGTAACCTCGGGGTTAATGAAAAACTGTTTTTT
NA	NA	TRBV6-1	TRBJ2-1	CASSEDRNYNEQFF	TGTGCCAGCAGTGAGGACAGAAACTACAATGAGCAGTTCTTC
NA	NA	TRBV4-1	TRBJ2-7	CASSQVSGGRYEQYF	TGCGCCAGCAGCCAAGTTTCCGGGGGACGCTACGAGCAGTACTTC
NA	NA	TRBV7-8	TRBJ2-3	CASSLVDTQYF	TGTGCCAGCAGCTTAGTCGATACGCAGTATTTT
NA	NA	TRBV5-1	TRBJ1-2	CASSVGDTFSGQGYTF	TGCGCCAGCAGCGTGGGGGACACATTTTCAGGGCAAGGCTACACCTTC
once	TRBD2	TRBV28	TRBJ2-2	CATSWGLAGSGELFF	TGTGCCACTTCGTGGGGACTAGCTGGCTCCGGGGAGCTGTTTTTT
NA	NA	TRBV9	TRBJ2-1	CASSVNRVNEQFF	TGTGCCAGCAGCGTAAACCGGGTCAATGAGCAGTTCTTC
NA	NA	TRBV7-3	TRBJ2-7	CASSFDGRQGRQYF	TGTGCCAGCAGCTTCGACGGGCGCCAAGGGAGGCAGTACTTC
NA	NA	TRBV18	TRBJ1-5	CASSSIPSNQPQHF	TGTGCCAGCTCATCCATACCTAGCAATCAGCCCCAGCATTTT
NA	NA	TRBV29-1	TRBJ2-3	CSVDLPLIF	TGCAGCGTTGACCTCCCGCTGATATTT
NA	NA	TRBV14	TRBJ1-2	CASSQGLFYGYTF	TGTGCCAGCAGCCAAGGGCTTTTCTATGGCTACACCTTC
once	TRBD2	TRBV19	TRBJ2-7	CASSIVSSGTSGSSYEQYF	TGTGCCAGTAGTATCGTTTCTTCCGGGACTAGCGGGAGCAGCTACGAGCAGTACTTC
once	NA	TRBV4-1	TRBJ1-1	CASSPPDGITEAFF	TGCGCCAGCAGCCCACCCGACGGCATTACTGAAGCTTTCTTT
few	NA	TRBV19	TRBJ1-5	CASSIWASSNQPQHF	TGTGCCAGTAGTATCTGGGCCAGTAGCAATCAGCCCCAGCATTTT
NA	NA	TRBV5-1	TRBJ1-1	CASRGYLMNTEAFF	TGCGCCAGCAGAGGGTACCTCATGAACACTGAAGCTTTCTTT
NA	TRBD1	TRBV27	TRBJ2-5	CASSRAGTEETQYF	TGTGCCAGCAGTAGAGCCGGGACAGAAGAGACCCAGTACTTC
NA	TRBD1	TRBV10-3	TRBJ2-5	CAIRPGQVFQETQYF	TGTGCCATCAGACCGGGACAGGTTTTCCAAGAGACCCAGTACTTC
NA	NA	TRBV27	TRBJ2-1	CASKGLSYNEQFF	TGTGCCAGCAAGGGCCTATCCTACAATGAGCAGTTCTTC
NA	TRBD1	TRBV19	TRBJ1-1	CASSFHRGQTEAFF	TGTGCCAGTAGCTTCCACAGGGGACAGACTGAAGCTTTCTTT
medium-sized	NA	TRBV25-1	TRBJ1-5	CASSESGTLQPQHF	TGTGCCAGCAGTGAGTCAGGTACCCTTCAGCCCCAGCATTTT
once	TRBD1	TRBV5-1	TRBJ1-1	CASRFQGQGAGNTEAFF	TGCGCCAGCAGGTTCCAGGGACAGGGGGCCGGGAACACTGAAGCTTTCTTT
few	NA	TRBV7-8	TRBJ2-1	CASSSNNEQFF	TGTGCCAGCAGCTCTAACAATGAGCAGTTCTTC
NA	TRBD2	TRBV7-8	TRBJ2-7	CASSPWGSGRSEQYF	TGTGCCAGCAGCCCCTGGGGTAGCGGGAGGAGCGAGCAGTACTTC
NA	NA	TRBV5-1	TRBJ1-2	CASSPDRSNYGYTF	TGCGCCAGCAGCCCTGACAGGAGTAACTATGGCTACACCTTC
NA	TRBD1	TRBV6-6	TRBJ1-2	CASSTGTGISGSTF	TGTGCCAGCAGCACCGGGACAGGGATCTCCGGAAGCACCTTC
NA	NA	TRBV15	TRBJ2-5	CATSPWAGRYTEETQYF	TGTGCCACCAGCCCCTGGGCAGGCCGCTATACCGAAGAGACCCAGTACTTC
NA	NA	TRBV5-1	TRBJ1-3	CASSFRTGTTGNTIYF	TGCGCCAGCAGCTTCCGTACAGGGACGACTGGAAACACCATATATTTT
NA	NA	TRBV6-1	TRBJ2-3	CASSGLRHDTQYF	TGTGCCAGCAGTGGACTTCGGCACGATACGCAGTATTTT
NA	NA	TRBV18	TRBJ2-2	CASSPPKLTGELFF	TGTGCCAGCTCACCACCTAAGCTGACCGGGGAGCTGTTTTTT
NA	TRBD1	TRBV19	TRBJ1-2	CASQTSGTGSYYGYTF	TGTGCCAGCCAAACATCCGGGACAGGATCTTACTATGGCTACACCTTC
NA	TRBD2	TRBV5-1	TRBJ2-7	CASSLVVSGTRKIYEQYF	TGCGCCAGCAGCTTGGTGGTTAGCGGGACGCGAAAAATCTACGAGCAGTACTTC
NA	NA	TRBV28	TRBJ1-6	CASSFGLRTSSYNSPLHF	TGTGCCAGCAGTTTTGGTTTGAGGACCAGCTCCTATAATTCACCCCTCCACTTT
NA	NA	TRBV29-1	TRBJ1-4	CSVGGHGATNEKLFF	TGCAGCGTTGGAGGCCACGGTGCAACTAATGAAAAACTGTTTTTT
NA	NA	TRBV6-1	TRBJ1-2	CASRASSATNYGYTF	TGTGCCAGCAGGGCTAGTTCGGCGACTAACTATGGCTACACCTTC
few	NA	TRBV2	TRBJ1-6	CASRGDYNPRNSPLHF	TGTGCCAGCAGGGGAGACTATAACCCCAGGAATTCACCCCTCCACTTT
NA	NA	TRBV7-9	TRBJ2-7	CASSLGAGFEQYF	TGTGCCAGCAGCTTAGGTGCCGGGTTTGAGCAGTACTTC
once	TRBD1	TRBV6-5	TRBJ1-2	CASSYQGQAYGYTF	TGTGCCAGCAGTTACCAAGGACAGGCCTATGGCTACACCTTC
NA	NA	TRBV6-6	TRBJ1-1	CASHGMGTEAFF	TGTGCCAGCCATGGGATGGGCACTGAAGCTTTCTTT
once	TRBD2	TRBV10-2	TRBJ2-2	CASVSLAEGTGELFF	TGCGCCAGCGTCTCCCTAGCGGAGGGGACCGGGGAGCTGTTTTTT
NA	NA	TRBV5-4	TRBJ1-5	CASSLFPGDQPQHF	TGTGCCAGCAGCTTGTTCCCCGGGGACCAGCCCCAGCATTTT
NA	NA	TRBV18	TRBJ2-7	CASSDRHYEQYF	TGTGCCAGCTCCGACAGACACTACGAGCAGTACTTC
few	NA	TRBV6-1	TRBJ2-1	CASSENLAGSNEQFF	TGTGCCAGCAGTGAAAATCTGGCGGGGTCCAATGAGCAGTTCTTC
NA	NA	TRBV19	TRBJ1-5	CASSMLGNQPQHF	TGTGCCAGTAGTATGTTAGGGAATCAGCCCCAGCATTTT
few	NA	TRBV6-6	TRBJ1-3	CASSYSSDGNTIYF	TGTGCCAGCAGTTACTCTTCCGATGGAAACACCATATATTTT
once	NA	TRBV30	TRBJ1-2	CAWNGYTF	TGTGCCTGGAATGGCTACACCTTC
NA	TRBD2	TRBV10-3	TRBJ2-2	CAIRPGRGWTGELLF	TGTGCCATCCGTCCCGGGAGGGGGTGGACCGGGGAGCTGCTTTTT
NA	TRBD1	TRBV29-1	TRBJ1-2	CSGGDRAEGYTF	TGCAGCGGGGGAGACAGGGCCGAGGGCTACACCTTC
NA	TRBD2	TRBV7-8	TRBJ2-1	CASSAAFSGSNEQFF	TGTGCCAGCAGCGCCGCGTTTAGCGGGAGCAATGAGCAGTTCTTC
NA	TRBD1	TRBV28	TRBJ1-5	CASSSSWDRGVQPQHF	TGTGCCAGCAGTTCAAGTTGGGACAGGGGAGTTCAGCCCCAGCATTTT
NA	NA	TRBV5-1	TRBJ1-5	CASSPRGGDQPQHF	TGCGCCAGCAGCCCTAGAGGGGGTGATCAGCCCCAGCATTTT
NA	NA	TRBV6-5	TRBJ2-2	CASSYNRETGELFF	TGTGCCAGCAGTTACAACAGGGAAACCGGGGAGCTGTTTTTT
NA	NA	TRBV6-6	TRBJ1-6	CASGRGEGYNSPLHF	TGTGCCAGCGGTCGGGGGGAGGGTTATAATTCACCCCTCCACTTT